These T cell receptor beta chains were read from a single sample in a study of neoadjuvant anti-PD-1 for oral cavity cancer. Method: immunoSEQ multiplex PCR; TCRdb's copy keeps in-frame clones and lacks some. The sample records tens of thousands of clones, roughly 80% being singletons. The material sequenced was PBMCs, taken before nivolumab (anti-PD-1) treatment. These receptors all stem from a person aged 40 to 85 with oral cavity squamous cell carcinoma. Each CDR3 is given with its conserved first and last residue. The order of the fields is D gene, J gene, clone size, V gene, CDR3 protein, CDR3 DNA. The D gene is left open where the match is weak. The listing skips clone size in some rows; elsewhere it reads once, few, many or a size class.

>-|TRBJ2-1|many|TRBV27
CASSIIGDEQFF
TGTGCCAGCAGTATTATCGGGGACGAGCAGTTCTTC
>-|TRBJ2-5|once|TRBV6-1
CASSEEILPLTRNQETQYF
TGTGCCAGCAGTGAAGAAATTTTGCCCTTGACAAGAAACCAAGAGACCCAGTACTTC
>-|TRBJ1-1|few|TRBV5-1
CASSSGGDTEAFF
TGCGCCAGCAGCTCCGGAGGGGACACTGAAGCTTTCTTT
>TRBD2|TRBJ2-7|-|TRBV28
CASKLAGPYEQYF
TGTGCCAGCAAACTAGCGGGGCCCTACGAGCAGTACTTC
>-|TRBJ2-1|-|TRBV5-8
CASSLTRGRYNEQFF
TGTGCCAGCAGCTTGACCCGGGGCAGGTACAATGAGCAGTTCTTC
>-|TRBJ2-7|-|TRBV5-1
CASSLGTGLVEQYF
TGCGCCAGCAGCTTGGGAACAGGGTTAGTCGAGCAGTACTTC
>-|TRBJ2-7|-|TRBV2
CASSAQGRLEYF
TGTGCCAGCAGTGCGCAGGGTAGACTTGAGTACTTC
>-|TRBJ1-1|-|TRBV30
CAWSVDRGITFF
TGTGCCTGGAGTGTAGACCGGGGGATAACTTTCTTT
>-|TRBJ2-1|many|TRBV29-1
CSVEGGQLDLNEQFF
TGCAGCGTTGAAGGAGGTCAGCTTGATCTCAATGAGCAGTTCTTC
>-|TRBJ2-7|-|TRBV2
CASCLTGQVSYEQYF
TGTGCCAGCTGCTTGACGGGACAAGTATCCTACGAGCAGTACTTC
>-|TRBJ1-4|-|TRBV27
CASGRFNEKLFF
TGTGCCAGCGGACGGTTTAATGAAAAACTGTTTTTT
>-|TRBJ1-3|-|TRBV19
CASSTDSSGNTIYF
TGTGCCAGTAGTACGGACAGTTCTGGAAACACCATATATTTT
>TRBD2|TRBJ2-3|-|TRBV29-1
CSPVGLAGGDTQYF
TGCAGCCCTGTTGGACTAGCGGGAGGGGATACGCAGTATTTT
>TRBD2|TRBJ2-1|-|TRBV5-1
CASSSIAGWDNEQFF
TGCGCCAGCAGCTCAATAGCGGGATGGGACAATGAGCAGTTCTTC
>-|TRBJ2-7|few|TRBV5-6
CASSWEYEQYF
TGTGCCAGCAGCTGGGAGTACGAGCAGTACTTC
>TRBD2|TRBJ2-3|once|TRBV25-1
CASSEGGRAPDTQYF
TGTGCCAGCAGTGAAGGTGGGAGGGCCCCAGATACGCAGTATTTT
>-|TRBJ2-1|-|TRBV10-3
CAGRVGFTLNEQFF
TGTGCCGGCAGGGTGGGTTTCACCCTTAATGAGCAGTTCTTC
>-|TRBJ2-1|-|TRBV27
CASSLGWDLYNEQFF
TGTGCCAGCAGTCTTGGTTGGGATCTCTACAATGAGCAGTTCTTC
>-|TRBJ1-1|-|TRBV5-1
CASSFDSRANTEAFF
TGCGCCAGCAGCTTTGACTCCCGGGCGAACACTGAAGCTTTCTTT
>TRBD2|TRBJ2-5|-|TRBV7-8
CASSLMGLAGKETQYF
TGTGCCAGCAGCTTAATGGGACTAGCGGGAAAAGAGACCCAGTACTTC
>-|TRBJ2-3|few|TRBV10-1
CASSDGSGARDTQYF
TGCGCCAGCAGTGACGGGTCGGGAGCTAGAGATACGCAGTATTTT
>TRBD2|TRBJ2-7|-|TRBV7-8
CASSAGLAVDYEQYF
TGTGCCAGCAGCGCTGGACTAGCGGTGGACTACGAGCAGTACTTC
>-|TRBJ1-2|-|TRBV18
CASSPTVEVRGDGYTF
TGTGCCAGCTCACCTACAGTCGAAGTGCGGGGGGATGGCTACACCTTC
>-|TRBJ1-2|-|TRBV19
CASSTRTTDYGYTF
TGTGCCAGTAGTACGCGGACAACCGACTATGGCTACACCTTC
>TRBD1|TRBJ1-2|-|TRBV9
CASSVRSTGGVNGYTF
TGTGCCAGCAGCGTCCGATCGACAGGGGGCGTCAATGGCTACACCTTC
>-|TRBJ1-4|-|TRBV19
CASSTAGSEKLFF
TGTGCCAGTAGTACAGCAGGGTCGGAAAAACTGTTTTTT
>TRBD2|TRBJ2-3|few|TRBV19
CASSGTSGTDTQYF
TGTGCCAGTAGTGGGACTAGCGGCACAGATACGCAGTATTTT
>TRBD1|TRBJ1-2|-|TRBV7-2
CASSWTGGASDGYTF
TGTGCCAGCAGCTGGACAGGTGGGGCTAGTGATGGCTACACCTTC
>TRBD2|TRBJ2-1|-|TRBV2
CASSEAFSGAGYNEQFF
TGTGCCAGCAGTGAAGCGTTTAGCGGAGCGGGGTACAATGAGCAGTTCTTC
>-|TRBJ1-5|few|TRBV7-8
CASANRGQPIEPQHF
TGTGCCAGCGCTAACCGTGGCCAGCCCATTGAGCCCCAGCATTTT
>TRBD1|TRBJ2-7|-|TRBV14
CASSQGDRKRYEQYF
TGTGCCAGCAGCCAAGGGGACAGGAAACGGTACGAGCAGTACTTC
>TRBD1|TRBJ1-1|once|TRBV10-3
CAIRELGQGGTEAFF
TGTGCCATCAGAGAACTTGGACAGGGCGGCACTGAAGCTTTCTTT
>TRBD2|TRBJ2-7|-|TRBV2
CASSTQLAGVGEQYF
TGTGCCAGCAGCACCCAACTAGCGGGAGTGGGGGAGCAGTACTTC
>-|TRBJ1-4|-|TRBV19
CASSSATTNEKLFF
TGTGCCAGTAGTTCTGCAACAACTAATGAAAAACTGTTTTTT
>-|TRBJ2-5|-|TRBV7-2
CASSGLGAAETQYF
TGTGCCAGCAGCGGACTGGGGGCCGCCGAGACCCAGTACTTC
>-|TRBJ2-1|-|TRBV11-2
CASSLWDPSNEQFF
TGTGCCAGCAGCTTATGGGACCCCAGCAATGAGCAGTTCTTC
>-|TRBJ1-2|-|TRBV6-5
CASSYSFGPGETGYTF
TGTGCCAGCAGTTACTCGTTTGGGCCAGGGGAAACTGGCTACACCTTC
>-|TRBJ1-1|-|TRBV6-6
CASSGPGQTNTEAFF
TGTGCCAGCAGTGGCCCGGGGCAGACAAACACTGAAGCTTTCTTT
>TRBD1|TRBJ2-7|-|TRBV9
CASSTTTGFEQYF
TGTGCCAGCAGCACGACGACAGGGTTCGAGCAGTACTTC
>-|TRBJ2-7|-|TRBV5-1
CASSAGQSSYEQYF
TGCGCCAGCAGCGCGGGACAGAGCTCCTACGAGCAGTACTTC
>-|TRBJ2-1|-|TRBV11-2
CASSPGTGPFYEQFF
TGTGCCAGCAGCCCTGGAACGGGCCCCTTTTATGAGCAGTTCTTC
>-|TRBJ1-5|few|TRBV6-6
CASSDTGNSNQPQHF
TGTGCCAGCAGTGACACAGGGAATAGCAATCAGCCCCAGCATTTT
>-|TRBJ2-1|-|TRBV7-2
CASSSRGQGWPEQFF
TGTGCCAGCAGCTCCCGGGGACAAGGGTGGCCTGAGCAGTTCTTC
>TRBD2|TRBJ2-2|-|TRBV7-9
CASSSGLAAAGELFF
TGTGCCAGCAGCTCGGGACTAGCGGCTGCCGGGGAGCTGTTTTTT